These T cell receptor beta chains were read from a single sample in a study of molecular identifiers for immune sequencing clone quantification. MiXCR, applied by TCRdb to the PCR reads, yields one record per CDR3 protein. The repertoire holds some 97,000 distinct CDR3 sequences, with more than 20% as singletons. The sample comprised naive CD8+ T cells from blood, with Jurkat cell RNA spiked in. Receptor source: a human donor in good health. Some libraries in this study had Jurkat cell RNA spiked in. Each CDR3 is given with its conserved first and last residue. Fields, in order: D gene, J gene, clone size, V gene, CDR3 protein, CDR3 DNA. The D gene is left open where the match is weak. Part of the rows lack a size; the others show once, few, many or a class for expanded clones.

>NA|TRBJ2-2|NA|TRBV7-6
CASSLEAGTNTGELFF
TGTGCCAGCAGCTTAGAGGCGGGGACTAACACCGGGGAGCTGTTTTTT
>TRBD1|TRBJ1-1|many|TRBV9
CASSPWGQGNTEAFF
TGTGCCAGCAGCCCCTGGGGACAGGGGAACACTGAAGCTTTCTTT
>TRBD1|TRBJ2-7|few|TRBV7-6
CASSSGTASHEQYF
TGTGCCAGCAGCTCCGGGACAGCCTCCCACGAGCAGTACTTC
>TRBD2|TRBJ2-5|many|TRBV6-1
CASSEDLSGLAKEETQYF
TGTGCCAGCAGTGAGGACCTGAGTGGACTAGCGAAAGAAGAGACCCAGTACTTC
>NA|TRBJ2-7|few|TRBV20-1
CSAGVVSSYEQYF
TGCAGTGCGGGAGTAGTGAGCTCCTACGAGCAGTACTTC
>TRBD1|TRBJ2-7|many|TRBV27
CASSPARTGGLEQYF
TGTGCCAGCAGTCCCGCCCGGACAGGGGGGCTCGAGCAGTACTTC
>NA|TRBJ1-1|few|TRBV6-6
CASSYEQNTEAFF
TGTGCCAGCAGTTACGAGCAGAACACTGAAGCTTTCTTT
>TRBD1|TRBJ2-7|few|TRBV6-2/TRBV6-3
CASSYSKSPGQSFSSYEQYF
TGTGCCAGCAGTTACTCGAAGTCCCCGGGACAGTCCTTCTCCTCCTACGAGCAGTACTTC
>TRBD2|TRBJ2-1|NA|TRBV5-4
CASSLGGGLQGYEQFF
TGTGCCAGCAGCTTGGGGGGGGGACTCCAGGGCTATGAGCAGTTCTTC
>NA|TRBJ2-1|NA|TRBV9
CASSSPAYNEQFF
TGTGCCAGCAGCTCCCCCGCCTACAATGAGCAGTTCTTC
>TRBD1|TRBJ2-7|many|TRBV20-1
CSAPDREAPYEQYF
TGCAGTGCCCCTGACAGGGAAGCCCCCTACGAGCAGTACTTC